The 8 T cell receptor beta chains presented below share a single source sample, sequenced in a study of CD8+ T cells in alopecia areata. Treatment meaning: oral pan-JAK inhibitor, 5-10 mg twice daily. Extracted RNA was reverse transcribed into cDNA, the sequencing template. The data were produced by immunoSEQ multiplex PCR, yet TCRdb's version contains in-frame clones alone and is incomplete. The sample has 150,000 to 200,000 clones, about 51% seen once. The specimen was CD8+ T cells sorted from blood, collected around week 54, from a patient treated with tofacitinib. These receptors came from a human donor with alopecia areata.

The chain joins TRBV13 to TRBJ1-6, with D uncertain. The CDR3 is 15 residues long. Germline CDR1 reads PRHDT; CDR2 reads FYEKMQ (reference sequence). The V end was cut by 2 bases, the J end by 0 bases, with 5 bases between. CDR3 DNA sequence: TGTGCCAGCAGCTTAAGAAGCTCCTATAATTCACCCCTCCACTTT. The encoded protein is CASSLRSSYNSPLHF.

The chain is built from TRBV6-1 and TRBJ2-1, with 7 bases matching TRBD2. V shed 8 bases and J 4 bases; nucleotides not matched to a gene: 8. The germline V gene encodes CDR1 MNHNS and CDR2 SASEGT. This CDR3 is built from 14 residues. The CDR3 here is CASSSPGGYNEQFF. The CDR3 coding sequence is TGTGCCAGCTCCTCCCCGGGGGGATACAATGAGCAGTTCTTC.

The V call is TRBV7-2, the J call TRBJ2-7; tentative D call: TRBD2 (6 bases). Germline CDR1 SGHTA, CDR2 FQGNSA. Between the trimmed V and J ends, which lost 0 bases and 1 base, there was a span of 13 bases. The CDR3 is 16 residues long. CDR3 coding DNA: TGTGCCAGCAGCTTAGCCCCGGGACTTAATTCCTACGAGCAGTACTTC. It translates to CASSLAPGLNSYEQYF.

The V and J genes are TRBV30 and TRBJ1-5, with unresolved D. The CDR3 has 13 amino acids. Deletions cut 4 bases from V and 3 bases from J, with 10 bases between. Per germline, CDR1 GTSNPN and CDR2 SVGIG (reference sequence). The chain's CDR3 is CAWTGRNNQPQHF. For the CDR3, the DNA is TGTGCCTGGACAGGACGGAACAATCAGCCCCAGCATTTT.

V gene TRBV7-9 combines with J gene TRBJ2-5; D unresolved. The CDR3 consists of 15 residues. The V end was cut by 1 base, the J end by 7 bases, with 16 bases between. Germline-derived CDR1 and CDR2 are SEHNR and FQNEAQ (reference sequence). DNA of the CDR3: TGTGCCAGCAGCTTAGAGATGGATCCTCAACGGACCCAGTACTTC. The encoded protein is CASSLEMDPQRTQYF. Filled out from reference TRBV7-9 and TRBJ2-5, the complete variable domain reads DTGVSQNPRHKITKRGQNVTFRCDPISEHNRLYWYRQTLGQGPEFLTYFQNEAQLEKSRLLSDRFSAERPKGSFSTLEIQRTEQGDSAMYLCASSLEMDPQRTQYFGPGTRLLVL.

The V and J genes are TRBV27 and TRBJ2-5, with TRBD1 as a possible D gene (6 bases). CDR1 and CDR2 (germline): MNHEY, SMNVEV (reference sequence). The V and J ends lost 5 bases and 1 base respectively, with 11 bases between them. This CDR3 spans 14 amino acids. Here the CDR3 DNA reads TGTGCCAGCAGTCCCCAGGGGACCCAAGAGACCCAGTACTTC. Translated: CASSPQGTQETQYF.

V usage is TRBV6-5 and J usage is TRBJ1-5; possible D gene TRBD1, 5 bases. The CDR3 length is 13 residues. The germline V gene has CDR1 MNHEY and CDR2 SVGAGI. V lost 5 bases and J 4 bases, leaving 9 bases between the germline ends. The CDR3 DNA sequence: TGTGCCAGCAGTCGACAGAGTAATCAGCCCCAGCATTTT. Amino acids: CASSRQSNQPQHF.

The V gene is TRBV29-1, the J gene TRBJ2-1, with 7 positions matching TRBD1. After removal of 5 bases from V and 8 bases from J, the junction contained 12 bases not matched to a gene. Per germline, CDR1 SQVTM and CDR2 ANQGSEA. The CDR3 is 14 residues long. CDR3 sequence (DNA): TGCAGCGTTTGGGACAGACCTACTGGGGATGAGCAGTTCTTC. It is translated as CSVWDRPTGDEQFF.